The sequence of this TCR beta chain was determined in a study of shared clonotypes between healthy human individuals. Study-wide points: Naive CD4 clonotypes overlapped across a handful of donors at approximately 4.5%.

It was at deep level that the assay was run. Sequencing used immunoSEQ multiplex PCR; TCRdb keeps in-frame clones, though not all of them. The table records 1,500,000 or so clones, 97% to 99% of them present only once. Trimming left V 8 bases short and J 1 base short, with 0 bases between. The CDR3 runs 11 residues. Germline V gene lookup returns CDR1 WSHSY and CDR2 SAAADI. About this clone itself: The antigen remains unidentified. Other DNA sequences of this sample code for an identical CDR3.

The sample taken for sequencing was naive CD4+ T cells sorted from blood. Subset specified: CD45RA+ positively selected. This chain uses TRBV10-2 with TRBJ2-6; D gene uncertain. This clonotype originated in a man younger than 45 in good health. The CDR3, as DNA: TGCGCCAGCTCTGGGGCCAACGTCCTGACTTTC. Protein sequence: CASSGANVLTF.